This T cell receptor (beta chain) appears in the sequencing data of a study of blood T cell repertoires in COVID-19. Across the whole study: The study drew acute and convalescent COVID-19 samples from the United States, Italy and Spain.

Sequencing was performed with immunoSEQ multiplex PCR; in TCRdb, only in-frame clones are kept and a portion is missing. The sample consists of tens of thousands of clones, more than 80% of them appearing once. This CDR3 has 13 amino acids. Germline V gene data show CDR1 as LNHNV and CDR2 as YYDKDF (reference sequence). Trimming took 1 base from V and 2 from J, leaving 5 bases between them. The sequenced material came from peripheral blood. The receptor was isolated from a man aged 50 to 60 with COVID-19, enrolled during active disease. The chain links TRBV15 to TRBJ1-2; D uncertain. For the CDR3, the DNA is TGTGCCACCAGCAGAGTTCAAAACTATGGCTACACCTTC. Translation: CATSRVQNYGYTF.